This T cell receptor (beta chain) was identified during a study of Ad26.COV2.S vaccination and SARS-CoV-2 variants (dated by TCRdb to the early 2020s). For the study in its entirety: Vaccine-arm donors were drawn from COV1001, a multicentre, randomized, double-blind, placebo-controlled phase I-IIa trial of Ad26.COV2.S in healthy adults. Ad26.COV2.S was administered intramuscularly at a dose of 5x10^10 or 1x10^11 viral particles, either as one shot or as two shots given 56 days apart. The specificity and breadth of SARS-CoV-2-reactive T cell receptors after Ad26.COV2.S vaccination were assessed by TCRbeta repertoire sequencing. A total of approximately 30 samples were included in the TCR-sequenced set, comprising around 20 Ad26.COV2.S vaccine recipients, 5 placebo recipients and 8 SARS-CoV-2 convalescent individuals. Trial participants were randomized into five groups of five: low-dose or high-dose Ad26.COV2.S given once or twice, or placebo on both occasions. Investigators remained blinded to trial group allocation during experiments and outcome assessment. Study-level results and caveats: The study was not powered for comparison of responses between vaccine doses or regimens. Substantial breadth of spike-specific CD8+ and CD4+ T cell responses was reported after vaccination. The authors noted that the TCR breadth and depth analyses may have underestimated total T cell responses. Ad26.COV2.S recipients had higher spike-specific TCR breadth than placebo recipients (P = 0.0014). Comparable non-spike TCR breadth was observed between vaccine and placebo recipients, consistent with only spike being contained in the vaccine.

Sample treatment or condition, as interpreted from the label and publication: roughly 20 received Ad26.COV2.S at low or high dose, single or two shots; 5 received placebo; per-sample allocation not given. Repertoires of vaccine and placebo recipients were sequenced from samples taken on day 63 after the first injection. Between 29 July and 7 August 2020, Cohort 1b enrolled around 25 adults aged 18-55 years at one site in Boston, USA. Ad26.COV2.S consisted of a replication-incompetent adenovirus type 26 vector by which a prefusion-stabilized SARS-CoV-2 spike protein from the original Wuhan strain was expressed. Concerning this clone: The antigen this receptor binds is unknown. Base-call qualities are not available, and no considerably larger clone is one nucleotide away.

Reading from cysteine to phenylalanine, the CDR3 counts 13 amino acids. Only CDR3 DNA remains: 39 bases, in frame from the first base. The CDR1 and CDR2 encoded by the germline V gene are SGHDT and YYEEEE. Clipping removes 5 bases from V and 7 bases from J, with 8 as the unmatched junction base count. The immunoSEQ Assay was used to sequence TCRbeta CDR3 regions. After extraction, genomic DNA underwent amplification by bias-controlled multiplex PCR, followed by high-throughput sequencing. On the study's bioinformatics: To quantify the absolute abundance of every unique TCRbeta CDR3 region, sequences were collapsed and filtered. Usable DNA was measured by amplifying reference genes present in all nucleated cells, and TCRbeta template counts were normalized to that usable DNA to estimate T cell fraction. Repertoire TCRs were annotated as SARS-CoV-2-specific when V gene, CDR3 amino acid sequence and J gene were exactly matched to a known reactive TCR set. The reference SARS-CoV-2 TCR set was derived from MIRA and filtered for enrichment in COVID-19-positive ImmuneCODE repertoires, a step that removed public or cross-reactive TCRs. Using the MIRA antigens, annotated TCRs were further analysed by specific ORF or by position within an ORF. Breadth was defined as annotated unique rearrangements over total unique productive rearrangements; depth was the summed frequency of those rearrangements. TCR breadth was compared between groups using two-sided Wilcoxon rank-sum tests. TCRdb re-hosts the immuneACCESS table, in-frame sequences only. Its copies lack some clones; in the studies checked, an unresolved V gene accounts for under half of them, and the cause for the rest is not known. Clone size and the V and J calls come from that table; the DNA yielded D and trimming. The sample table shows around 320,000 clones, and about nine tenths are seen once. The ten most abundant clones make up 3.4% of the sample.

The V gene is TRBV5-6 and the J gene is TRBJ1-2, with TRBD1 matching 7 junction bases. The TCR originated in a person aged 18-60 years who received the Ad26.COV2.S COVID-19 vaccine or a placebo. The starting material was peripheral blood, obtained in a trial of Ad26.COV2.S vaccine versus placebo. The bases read TGTGCCAGCAGGCTTAAGGGGGCGGGTGGCTACACCTTC. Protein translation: CASRLKGAGGYTF.